This is a list of T cell receptor beta chains from one sample in a study of cytomegalovirus exposure and HLA in healthy donors. Some clones are missing from TCRdb's copy, which holds only in-frame ones; the method was immunoSEQ multiplex PCR. The sample holds approximately 160,000 clones; around 96% are singletons and the top ten take about 0.89%. Sequenced: PBMCs. The receptors stem from a young woman in good health and CMV-seronegative. Each CDR3 is given with its conserved first and last residue. The order of the fields is V gene, J gene, CDR3 protein.

>TRBV9|TRBJ1-3
CASSVDPQGAAAGNTIYF
>TRBV7-9|TRBJ2-2
CASSLAGVAGELFF
>TRBV4-2|TRBJ2-2
CASSQGSSGLGNTGELFF
>TRBV9|TRBJ1-1
CASSVEQGRDGVAFF
>TRBV9|TRBJ2-1
CASSVDRGYREQFF
>TRBV9|TRBJ1-2
CASSLGTDTNYGYTF
>TRBV2|TRBJ2-3
CASSWAQTGTDTQYF
>TRBV7-3|TRBJ2-2
CATRNGGVNTGELFF
>TRBV5-1|TRBJ2-7
CASSWTGQYEQYF
>TRBV13|TRBJ1-1
CASSLGTGKNTEAFF
>TRBV5-1|TRBJ1-5
CASSPTGLGNQPQHF
>TRBV7-9|TRBJ2-3
CASSLTGTDTQYF
>TRBV20-1|TRBJ1-1
CSAIGQGEAFF
>TRBV6-5|TRBJ1-1
CASRTTDLNTEAFF
>TRBV7-9|TRBJ1-1
CASSPRTGNTEAFF
>TRBV7-2|TRBJ2-5
CASMAGPTRTQYF
>TRBV6-8|TRBJ2-5
CASTTGWEETQYF
>TRBV6-6|TRBJ1-1
CASRRQGADTEAFF
>TRBV11-2|TRBJ2-3
CASSLVRGAGGTDTQYF
>TRBV9|TRBJ1-1
CASSAQGMNTEAFF
>TRBV23-1|TRBJ1-1
CASMGRGNTEAFF
>TRBV2|TRBJ2-7
CASQSSGGPYEQYF
>TRBV6-5|TRBJ1-5
CASSSGQEAEPQHF
>TRBV5-4|TRBJ2-7
CASSFRGSRFEQYF
>TRBV6-1|TRBJ1-1
CASSPRTEAFF
>TRBV30|TRBJ1-2
CSLGTNYGYTF
>TRBV18|TRBJ2-2
CASSRAAGTGELFF
>TRBV19|TRBJ2-1
CASRQDRGVGNEQFF
>TRBV5-1|TRBJ2-1
CASSDLAGGQQFF
>TRBV4-2|TRBJ2-7
CASSQDGLAYEQYF
>TRBV19|TRBJ2-5
CASSMKGYQETQYF
>TRBV4-2|TRBJ2-5
CASSGLAGWTQYF
>TRBV7-2|TRBJ2-2
CASSFLAGGIGELFF
>TRBV18|TRBJ1-4
CASSITNRATNEKLFF
>TRBV5-1|TRBJ2-3
CASSLAGGGTDTQYF
>TRBV7-3|TRBJ2-7
CASSFAGGYEQYF
>TRBV7-9|TRBJ2-5
CASSLGQGAETQYF
>TRBV11-3|TRBJ1-6
CASSLTRDRNNSPLHF
>TRBV4-3|TRBJ1-2
CASSRDSYGYTF
>TRBV19|TRBJ1-4
CASKRGTNEKLFF
>TRBV6-1|TRBJ2-7
CASRRDYEQYF
>TRBV7-3|TRBJ2-3
CASSPIGLGTDTQYF
>TRBV5-1|TRBJ2-5
CASSPGGGAWETQYF
>TRBV4-1|TRBJ1-5
CASSQDQSGGYSNQPQHF
>TRBV4-3|TRBJ2-3
CASSQVGGFGLPSTDTQYF
>TRBV30|TRBJ2-5
CAWSGGLAAQETQYF
>TRBV2|TRBJ2-3
CASSGQGKAEDTQYF